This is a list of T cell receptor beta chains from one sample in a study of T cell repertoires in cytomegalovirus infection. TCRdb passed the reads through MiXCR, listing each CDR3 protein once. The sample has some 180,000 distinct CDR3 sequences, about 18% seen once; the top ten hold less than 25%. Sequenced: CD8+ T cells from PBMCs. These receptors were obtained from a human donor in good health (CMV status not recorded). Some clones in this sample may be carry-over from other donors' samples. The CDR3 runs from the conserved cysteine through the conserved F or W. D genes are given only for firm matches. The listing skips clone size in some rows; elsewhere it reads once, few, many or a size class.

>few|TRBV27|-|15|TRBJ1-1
TGTGCCAGTTTTGTATATGGGGACGGGAACACTGAAGCTTTCTTT
CASFVYGDGNTEAFF
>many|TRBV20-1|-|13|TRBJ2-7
TGCAGTGCTAGAGCTGGACGGTTCTACGAGCAGTACTTC
CSARAGRFYEQYF
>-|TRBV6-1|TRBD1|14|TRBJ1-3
TGTGCCAGCAGCTTGACAGGGGTCGGAAACACCATATATTTT
CASSLTGVGNTIYF
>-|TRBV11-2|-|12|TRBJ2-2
TGTGCCAGCAGCTGGGACCTCGTGGAGCTGTTTTTT
CASSWDLVELFF
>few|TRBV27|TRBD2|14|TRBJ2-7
TGTGCCACCAGGACTAGCGGGGGGGCCTACGAGCAGTACTTC
CATRTSGGAYEQYF
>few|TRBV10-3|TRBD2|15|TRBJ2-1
TGTGCCATCAGGCCTAGCGGGGATTCGCGGAATGAGCAGTTCTTC
CAIRPSGDSRNEQFF
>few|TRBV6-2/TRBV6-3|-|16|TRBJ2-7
TGTGCCAGCAGTTACAGCCCCGGGACACCAACCTACGAGCAGTACTTC
CASSYSPGTPTYEQYF
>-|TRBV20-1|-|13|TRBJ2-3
TGCAGTGCTAGAGACGGAAAAGGAGATACGCAGTATTTT
CSARDGKGDTQYF
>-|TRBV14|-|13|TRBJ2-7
TGTGCCAGCAGCTCGGGACGTACCTACGAGCAGTACTTC
CASSSGRTYEQYF
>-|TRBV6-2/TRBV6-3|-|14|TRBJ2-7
TGTGCCAGCCGATGGACGGCTCTAGGGTACGAGCAGTACTTC
CASRWTALGYEQYF
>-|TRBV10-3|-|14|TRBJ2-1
TGTGCCATCAGTGATTTAAGGGGTTACCATGAGCAGTTCTTC
CAISDLRGYHEQFF
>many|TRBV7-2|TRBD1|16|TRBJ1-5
TGTGCCAGCAGCTATAGGACAGGGAGTAGCAATCAGCCCCAGCATTTT
CASSYRTGSSNQPQHF
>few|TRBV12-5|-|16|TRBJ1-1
TGTGCTAGTGGTTTGGTACTGGCAGGTCCGAACACTGAAGCTTTCTTT
CASGLVLAGPNTEAFF
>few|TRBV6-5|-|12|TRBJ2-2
TGTGCCAGCGGCCACAGTAGCGGGGAGCTGTTTTTT
CASGHSSGELFF
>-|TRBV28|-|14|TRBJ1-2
TGTGCCAGCAGCAGCCCCCTGGGGGGCTGGGGCTACACCTTC
CASSSPLGGWGYTF
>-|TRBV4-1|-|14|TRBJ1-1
TGCGCCAGCAGCCAGAGAGGGATCGCCACTGAAGCTTTCTTT
CASSQRGIATEAFF
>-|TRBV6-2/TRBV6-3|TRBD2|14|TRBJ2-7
TGTGCCAGCACCTTGTCCCCTGGGAGGGACGAGCAGTACTTC
CASTLSPGRDEQYF
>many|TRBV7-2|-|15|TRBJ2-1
TGTGCCAGCAGCTTATCCGAGACACCATACAATGAGCAGTTCTTC
CASSLSETPYNEQFF
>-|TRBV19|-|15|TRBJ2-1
TGTGCCAGTAGCCTACAGAAAAAAACCTACAATGAGCAGTTCTTC
CASSLQKKTYNEQFF
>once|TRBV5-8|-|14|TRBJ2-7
TGTGCCAGCAGCTTGCGGCAGGGAAAATACGAGCAGTACTTC
CASSLRQGKYEQYF